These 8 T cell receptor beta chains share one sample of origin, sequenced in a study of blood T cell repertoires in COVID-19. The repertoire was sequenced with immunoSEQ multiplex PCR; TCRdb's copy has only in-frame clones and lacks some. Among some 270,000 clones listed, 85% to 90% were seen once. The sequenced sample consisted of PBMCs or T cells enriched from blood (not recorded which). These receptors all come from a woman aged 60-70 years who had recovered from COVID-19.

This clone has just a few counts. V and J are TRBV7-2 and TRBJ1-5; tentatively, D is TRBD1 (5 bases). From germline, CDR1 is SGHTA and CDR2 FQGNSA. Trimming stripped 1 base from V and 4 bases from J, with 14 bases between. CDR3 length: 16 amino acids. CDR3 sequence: CASSLVSGRVNQPQHF. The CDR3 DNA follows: TGTGCCAGCAGCTTAGTATCGGGCAGGGTAAATCAGCCCCAGCATTTT.

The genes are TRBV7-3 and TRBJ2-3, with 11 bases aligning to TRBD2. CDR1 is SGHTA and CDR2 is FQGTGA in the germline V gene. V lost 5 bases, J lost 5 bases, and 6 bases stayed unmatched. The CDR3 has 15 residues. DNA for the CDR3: TGTGCCAGCAGCCCTCAAGGGACTAGCGGAGATACGCAGTATTTT. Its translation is CASSPQGTSGDTQYF.

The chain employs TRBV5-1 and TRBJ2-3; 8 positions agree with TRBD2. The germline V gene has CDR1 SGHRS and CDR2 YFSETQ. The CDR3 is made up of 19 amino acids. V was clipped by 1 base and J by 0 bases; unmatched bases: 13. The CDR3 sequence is CASSLWGVIAGPSTDTQYF. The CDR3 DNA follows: TGCGCCAGCAGCTTGTGGGGTGTAATAGCGGGGCCCAGCACAGATACGCAGTATTTT.

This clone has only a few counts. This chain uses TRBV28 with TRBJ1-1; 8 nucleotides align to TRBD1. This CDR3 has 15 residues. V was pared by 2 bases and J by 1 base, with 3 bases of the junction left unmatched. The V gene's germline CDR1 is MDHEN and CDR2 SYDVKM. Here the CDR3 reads CASSLVGQGNTEAFF. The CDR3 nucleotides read TGTGCCAGCAGTTTAGTAGGACAGGGGAACACTGAAGCTTTCTTT. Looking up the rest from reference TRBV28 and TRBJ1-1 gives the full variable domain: DVKVTQSSRYLVKRTGEKVFLECVQDMDHENMFWYRQDPGLGLRLIYFSYDVKMKEKGDIPEGYSVSREKKERFSLILESASTNQTSMYLCASSLVGQGNTEAFFGQGTRLTVV.

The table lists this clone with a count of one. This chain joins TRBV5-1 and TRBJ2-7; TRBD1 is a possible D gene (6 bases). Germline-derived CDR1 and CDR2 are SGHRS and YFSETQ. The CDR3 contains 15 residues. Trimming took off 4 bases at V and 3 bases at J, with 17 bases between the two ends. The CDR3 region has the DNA TGCGCCAGCAGCCCGGGAACAGGGACGCACTACGAGCAGTACTTC. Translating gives CASSPGTGTHYEQYF.

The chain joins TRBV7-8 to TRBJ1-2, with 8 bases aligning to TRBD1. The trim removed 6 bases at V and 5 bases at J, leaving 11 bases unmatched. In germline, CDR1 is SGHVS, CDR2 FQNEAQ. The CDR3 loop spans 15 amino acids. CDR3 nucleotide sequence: TGTGCCAGCAGACCCCCAGGGGGCGCAGAGTATGGCTACACCTTC. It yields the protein CASRPPGGAEYGYTF. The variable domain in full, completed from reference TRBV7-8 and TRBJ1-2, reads GAGVSQSPRYKVAKRGQDVALRCDPISGHVSLFWYQQALGQGPEFLTYFQNEAQLDKSGLPSDRFFAERPEGSVSTLKIQRTQQEDSAVYLCASRPPGGAEYGYTFGSGTRLTVV.

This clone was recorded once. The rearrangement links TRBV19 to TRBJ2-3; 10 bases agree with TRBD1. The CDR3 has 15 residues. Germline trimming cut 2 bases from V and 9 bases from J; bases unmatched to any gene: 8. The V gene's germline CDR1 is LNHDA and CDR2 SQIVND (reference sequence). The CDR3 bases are TGTGCCAGTAGTATACAGACAGGGGGCAGTGGGACGCAGTATTTT. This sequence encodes CASSIQTGGSGTQYF.

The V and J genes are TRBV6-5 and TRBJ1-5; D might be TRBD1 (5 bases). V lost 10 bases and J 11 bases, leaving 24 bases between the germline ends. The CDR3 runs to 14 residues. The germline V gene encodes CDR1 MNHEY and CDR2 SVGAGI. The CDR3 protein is CATSWSGDSRAQHF. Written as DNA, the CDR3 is TGTGCCACCTCCTGGTCGGGGGATAGTAGGGCCCAGCATTTT.